This TCR beta chain was documented in a study of blood T cell repertoires in COVID-19. Study background: Acute-phase and convalescent COVID-19 samples originated in the United States, Italy and Spain. The cDNA or gDNA used as material had been derived from T cells, B-cell-depleted T cells, or PBMCs.

Shortly before study entry, within 2 weeks, exposed participants had met a COVID-19 case. This CDR3 comprises 15 residues. Per the germline V gene, CDR1 is SGHNT and CDR2 is YYREEE (reference sequence). Losses at the gene ends were 4 bases for V and 4 bases for J; bases not matched to a gene: 8. This table comes from immunoSEQ multiplex PCR, and its TCRdb copy is limited to in-frame clones, with some not included. The repertoire includes around 250,000 clones, 85% to 95% of them detected once, and around 2.8% sits in the top ten. The clonotype originates from a man aged 35-49 years who had been exposed to COVID-19. The chain has TRBV5-4 and TRBJ2-5; 9 positions match TRBD1. The sample comprised PBMCs or T cells enriched from blood (not recorded which). The CDR3 nucleotides are TGTGCCAGCAGCCGGCGGGGACAGGGAGGAGAGACCCAGTACTTC. It specifies CASSRRGQGGETQYF.